The clone carrying this T cell receptor (beta chain) was counted only a few times. This specimen belongs to a study of beta chain features in type 1 diabetes. The entirety of the isolated RNA underwent reverse transcription, so expressed TCRB transcripts were sequenced. The repertoire was sequenced with immunoSEQ multiplex PCR; TCRdb's copy has only in-frame clones and lacks some. The repertoire includes 400,000 to 500,000 clones, approximately 15% of them detected once, and approximately 0.035% sits in the top ten. Germline V gene sequence: CDR1 SNHLY, CDR2 FYNNEI. This CDR3 region has 13 residues. Deletions cut 4 bases from V and 8 bases from J, with 11 bases between.

V and J are TRBV2 and TRBJ1-4; D is perhaps TRBD1 (5 bases). The TCR comes from a man aged 30 to 39 in good health. Sequences were obtained from naive CD4+ T cells from blood. As DNA, the CDR3 is TGTGCCAGCAGTGGACAGCCAGCGGAAAAACTGTTTTTT. Encoded protein: CASSGQPAEKLFF.